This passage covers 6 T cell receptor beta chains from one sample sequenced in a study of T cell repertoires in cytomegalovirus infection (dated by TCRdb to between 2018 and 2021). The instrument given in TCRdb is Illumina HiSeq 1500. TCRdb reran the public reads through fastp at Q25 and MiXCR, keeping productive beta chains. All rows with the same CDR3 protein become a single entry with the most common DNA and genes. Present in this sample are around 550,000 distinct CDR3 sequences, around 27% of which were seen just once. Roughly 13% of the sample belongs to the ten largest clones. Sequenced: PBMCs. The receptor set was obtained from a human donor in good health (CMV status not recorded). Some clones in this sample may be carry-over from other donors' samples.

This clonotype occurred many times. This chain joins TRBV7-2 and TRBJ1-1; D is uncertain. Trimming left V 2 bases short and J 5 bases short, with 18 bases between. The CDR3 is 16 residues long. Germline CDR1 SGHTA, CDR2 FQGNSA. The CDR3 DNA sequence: TGTGCCAGCAGCTTACTGTCTTTTGGCCGTGGGACTGAAGCTTTCTTT. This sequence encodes CASSLLSFGRGTEAFF.

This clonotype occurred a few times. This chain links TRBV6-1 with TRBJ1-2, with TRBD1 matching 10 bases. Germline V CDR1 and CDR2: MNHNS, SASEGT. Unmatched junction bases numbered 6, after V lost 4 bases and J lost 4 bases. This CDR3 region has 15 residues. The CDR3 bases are TGTGCCAGCAGTGTAGACAGGGGGCAGCGCTATGGCTACACCTTC. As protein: CASSVDRGQRYGYTF.

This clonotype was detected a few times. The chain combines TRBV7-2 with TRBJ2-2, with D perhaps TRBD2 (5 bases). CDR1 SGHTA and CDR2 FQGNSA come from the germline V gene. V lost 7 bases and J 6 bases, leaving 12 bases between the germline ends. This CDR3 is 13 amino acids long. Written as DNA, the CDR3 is TGTGCCAGCAATCCGGGAACACCCGGGGAGCTGTTTTTT. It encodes CASNPGTPGELFF.

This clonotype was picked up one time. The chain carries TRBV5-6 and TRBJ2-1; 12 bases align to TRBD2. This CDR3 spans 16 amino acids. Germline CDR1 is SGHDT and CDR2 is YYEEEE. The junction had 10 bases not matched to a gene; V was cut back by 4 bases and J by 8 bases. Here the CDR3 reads CASSLSTSGSSYEQFF. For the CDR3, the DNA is TGTGCCAGCAGCCTATCGACTAGCGGGAGTTCCTATGAGCAGTTCTTC.

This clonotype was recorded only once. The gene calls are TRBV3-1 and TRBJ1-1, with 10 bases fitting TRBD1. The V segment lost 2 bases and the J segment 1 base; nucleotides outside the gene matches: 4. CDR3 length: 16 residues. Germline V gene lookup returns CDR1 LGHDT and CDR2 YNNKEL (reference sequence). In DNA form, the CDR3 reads TGTGCCAGCAGCCAAATAGACAGGGGGCAGAACACTGAAGCTTTCTTT. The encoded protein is CASSQIDRGQNTEAFF.

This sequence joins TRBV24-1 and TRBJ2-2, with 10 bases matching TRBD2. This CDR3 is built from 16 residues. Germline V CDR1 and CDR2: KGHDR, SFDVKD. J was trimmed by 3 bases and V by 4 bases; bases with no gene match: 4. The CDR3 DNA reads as TGTGCCACCAGTGACCCTAGCGGGAGATACACCGGGGAGCTGTTTTTT. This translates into CATSDPSGRYTGELFF.